Presented here are 27 T cell receptor beta chains from one specimen sequenced in a study of T-cell memory formation after mild COVID-19. TCRdb recomputed calls from the 5' RACE reads with MiXCR, one row per CDR3 protein. Among more than 350,000 distinct CDR3 sequences listed, around a sixth were seen once. Material: PBMCs or a T cell subset sorted from them (not recorded which). The receptor source for this set is a man between 18 and 29 years old who had mild COVID-19 (a few samples of this study predate the infection). Cell type and time point are not known.

This rearrangement joins TRBV6-1 to TRBJ2-7; tentative D call: TRBD2 (5 bases). CDR1 is MNHNS and CDR2 is SASEGT in the germline V gene. V lost 6 bases to trimming and J lost 4 bases, with 13 bases between them. This CDR3 has 13 residues. The CDR3 DNA sequence: TGTGCCAGCAGAGAGGGCATGGGGTACGAGCAGTACTTC. It yields the protein CASREGMGYEQYF.

This clonotype was detected only a few times. The chain joins TRBV4-1 to TRBJ2-5, with TRBD1 matching 9 bases. After removal of 5 bases from V and 1 base from J, the junction contained 5 bases not matched to a gene. CDR1 is MGHRA and CDR2 is YSYEKL in the germline V gene. The length of the CDR3 is 15 residues. CDR3 sequence (DNA): TGCGCCAGCAGCTTCCGGGACAGGGCCCAAGAGACCCAGTACTTC. The encoded protein is CASSFRDRAQETQYF.

The V call is TRBV27, the J call TRBJ2-4, with TRBD1 matching 11 bases. Losses at the gene ends were 5 bases for V and 8 bases for J; bases not matched to a gene: 8. The CDR3 contains 15 residues. The V gene's germline CDR1 is MNHEY and CDR2 SMNVEV (reference sequence). The CDR3 region has the DNA TGTGCCAGCAGTATCGGACAGGGGGCTTTGGACATTCAGTACTTC. It yields the protein CASSIGQGALDIQYF.

This clonotype was picked up a small number of times. The CDR3 nucleotides are TGTGCCACCAGTGATTACGGGGCGGGTACGCAGTATTTT. It encodes CATSDYGAGTQYF. The chain recombines TRBV24-1 with TRBJ2-3, with D perhaps TRBD1 or TRBD2 (5 bases each). Germline V gene lookup returns CDR1 KGHDR and CDR2 SFDVKD. Trimming shortened V by 2 bases and J by 8 bases, and 10 bases separated the two germline ends. The CDR3 spans 13 residues.

The J gene is TRBJ1-1, the V gene TRBV7-2; no definite D call. V dropped 8 bases and J dropped 0 bases, with 10 bases sitting between them. The CDR3 extends over 13 amino acids. Looked up from germline, CDR1 is SGHTA and CDR2 is FQGNSA. DNA of the CDR3: TGTGCCAGCCTCAGAGTCATGAACACTGAAGCTTTCTTT. It is translated as CASLRVMNTEAFF.

This clonotype came up a few times. This sequence joins TRBV11-1 and TRBJ2-1, with 9 positions matching TRBD2. The CDR3 consists of 19 residues. V lost 0 bases and J lost 5; bases outside the gene matches: 14. Germline V gene lookup returns CDR1 SGHAT and CDR2 FQDESV (reference sequence). The CDR3 DNA follows: TGTGCCAGCAGCTTAGCTCTGCCAACCGCGGGGGGGAGAAACAATGAGCAGTTCTTC. This sequence encodes CASSLALPTAGGRNNEQFF.

The gene calls are TRBV6-2 or TRBV6-3 and TRBJ2-2, with 10 bases matching TRBD1. Germline CDR1 and CDR2: MNHEY and SVGEGT. This CDR3 region has 16 residues. Trimming at V came to 2 bases and at J to 6 bases, leaving 6 bases not matched to a gene. The CDR3 here is CASSYDRGQIAGELFF. In nucleotides, the CDR3 is TGTGCCAGCAGTTACGACAGGGGGCAAATTGCCGGGGAGCTGTTTTTT.

This clonotype was found many times. The V gene is TRBV7-9, the J gene TRBJ1-1; TRBD1 matches 10 bases. Germline V gene sequence: CDR1 SEHNR, CDR2 FQNEAQ (reference sequence). The CDR3 covers 16 residues. Trimming cost V 5 bases and J 0 bases; bases outside gene matches: 6. DNA of the CDR3: TGTGCCAGCAGCCCTGGGGGACAGGGGATGAACACTGAAGCTTTCTTT. It is translated as CASSPGGQGMNTEAFF.

This chain joins TRBV15 and TRBJ2-1; 7 bases align to TRBD1. Germline CDR1 reads LNHNV; CDR2 reads YYDKDF (reference sequence). The ends lost 2 bases at V and 5 bases at J; junction bases unmatched: 9. The CDR3 is 16 amino acids. CDR3 nucleotide sequence: TGTGCCACCAGCAGACCACTCGACAGGGCGAACAATGAGCAGTTCTTC. It encodes CATSRPLDRANNEQFF.

The CDR3 DNA follows: TGCAGTGCTAGAGGTCGAGCGGGGGACCTAAACATTCAGTACTTC. Its protein product is CSARGRAGDLNIQYF. The chain is built from TRBV20-1 and TRBJ2-4; 8 bases are a match to TRBD2. V gave up 1 base and J gave up 6 bases; unmatched junction bases: 8. Per germline, CDR1 DFQATT and CDR2 SNEGSKA (reference sequence). The CDR3 has 15 amino acids.

In its sample, this clonotype was seen many times. This chain connects TRBV5-1 to TRBJ1-2, with 7 positions matching TRBD1. V dropped 4 bases and J dropped 4; count of bases not matched to a gene: 4. The CDR3 is 13 amino acids. CDR1 and CDR2 from the germline V gene are SGHRS and YFSETQ. The CDR3 sequence: CASSPTGFYGYTF. CDR3 DNA: TGCGCCAGCAGCCCGACAGGGTTCTATGGCTACACCTTC.

There are a few counts of this clonotype. The V and J genes are TRBV12-3 or TRBV12-4 and TRBJ2-7; possibly TRBD1 for D (5 bases). Between the trimmed V and J ends, which lost 2 bases and 6 bases, there was a span of 11 bases. The CDR3 runs 13 residues. CDR3 region: CASSLSGIAEQYF. The CDR3 region has the DNA TGTGCCAGCAGTTTATCAGGGATAGCCGAGCAGTACTTC.

This clonotype showed up many times. The chain links TRBV12-3 or TRBV12-4 to TRBJ2-7, with D uncertain. V was clipped by 6 bases and J by 3 bases, with 6 bases between them. There are 11 residues in the CDR3. CDR3 DNA: TGTGCCAGCAGACAGTACTACGAGCAGTACTTC. Encoded protein: CASRQYYEQYF.

The chain links TRBV7-6 to TRBJ2-3; the D gene is possibly TRBD2 (5 bases). The CDR3 covers 15 residues. V gave up 6 bases and J gave up 0 bases, with 13 bases separating them. Germline V CDR1 and CDR2: SGHVS, FNYEAQ. CDR3: CASRYTTGSTDTQYF. The CDR3 region has the DNA TGTGCCAGCAGGTATACTACGGGGAGCACAGATACGCAGTATTTT.

The gene calls are TRBV9 and TRBJ2-4; perhaps TRBD2 as D (6 bases). The V and J ends lost 3 bases and 0 bases respectively, with 19 bases between them. This CDR3 contains 18 residues. In germline, CDR1 is SGDLS, CDR2 YYNGEE. The CDR3 sequence: CASSEGGGGLLAKNIQYF. The CDR3, as DNA: TGTGCCAGCAGCGAGGGAGGTGGGGGACTTTTAGCCAAAAACATTCAGTACTTC.

The V gene is TRBV9, the J gene TRBJ2-7, with D possibly matching TRBD1 (6 bases). Germline V lookup: CDR1 SGDLS, CDR2 YYNGEE. CDR3 length: 13 residues. V shed 4 bases and J shed 6 bases, with 14 bases lying between them. The DNA of the CDR3 is TGTGCCAGCAGCCTACGACAGGACCTCGAGCAGTACTTC. Its translation: CASSLRQDLEQYF.

J is TRBJ1-5 and V is TRBV7-2, with D tentatively TRBD1 (5 bases). The length of the CDR3 is 15 residues. V was trimmed by 1 base and J by 6 bases, leaving 13 bases between them. Per germline, CDR1 SGHTA and CDR2 FQGNSA. CDR3 in DNA: TGTGCCAGCAGCTTAGATCGGGGGGTAGGTCAGCCCCAGCATTTT. This encodes CASSLDRGVGQPQHF.

The sample holds a few counts of this clonotype. CDR3 amino acids: CAISETFSLAAQYF. The CDR3 DNA sequence: TGTGCCATCAGTGAGACTTTTAGTCTAGCGGCGCAGTATTTT. The chain combines TRBV10-3 with TRBJ2-3; 7 nucleotides agree with TRBD2. CDR1 and CDR2 from the germline V gene are ENHRY and SYGVKD. This CDR3 is built from 14 residues. The V segment lost 2 bases and the J segment 10 bases; nucleotides outside the gene matches: 9.

This clonotype was seen more than once but under ten times. The rearrangement uses TRBV12-3 or TRBV12-4 and TRBJ1-2; D is unresolved. CDR3 length: 12 residues. V was cut by 3 bases and J by 6 bases, with 8 bases left in between. CDR3 sequence: CASSFRTHGYTF. The CDR3 DNA reads as TGTGCCAGCAGTTTTCGGACCCATGGCTACACCTTC.

This chain connects TRBV5-6 to TRBJ1-2; D is unclear. Between the trimmed V and J ends, which lost 2 bases and 1 base, there was a span of 18 bases. The CDR3 runs 17 residues. CDR1 is SGHDT, CDR2 YYEEEE, per germline. CDR3 nucleotides: TGTGCCAGCAGCTTCCCACTGGGCCGGGAAGTTAACTATGGCTACACCTTC. It specifies CASSFPLGREVNYGYTF.

This clonotype showed up just a few times. The J gene is TRBJ2-7, the V gene TRBV7-9; D remains ambiguous. Germline-derived CDR1 and CDR2 are SEHNR and FQNEAQ (reference sequence). The V end was cut by 0 bases, the J end by 2 bases, with 8 bases between. The length of the CDR3 is 14 residues. In DNA form, the CDR3 reads TGTGCCAGCAGCTTAGCGTCAGAGCCCTACGAGCAGTACGTC. It yields the protein CASSLASEPYEQYV.

Only a few counts were recorded for this clonotype. The rearrangement links TRBV12-3 or TRBV12-4 to TRBJ1-5; tentative D call: TRBD1 (5 bases). With 3 bases removed from V and 5 bases from J, the gap between germline ends came to 14 bases. The CDR3 covers 15 residues. CDR3 nucleotide sequence: TGTGCCAGCAGTTTGTTTGGGGACCGCGATCAGCCCCAGCATTTT. This encodes CASSLFGDRDQPQHF.

This clonotype was recorded a few times. V gene TRBV12-3 or TRBV12-4 combines with J gene TRBJ1-2; 9 nucleotides match TRBD1. The CDR3 length is 14 residues. V was pared by 5 bases and J by 7 bases, with 8 bases of the junction left unmatched. The CDR3 nucleotides are TGTGCCAGCAGTCCGAGACAGGGGGGTCGTGGCTACACCTTC. Its protein product is CASSPRQGGRGYTF.

J is TRBJ2-5 and V is TRBV10-3; D not resolved. The germline V gene has CDR1 ENHRY and CDR2 SYGVKD. Trimming cost V 2 bases and J 1 base, with 2 bases left between them. The CDR3 extends over 12 amino acids. This CDR3 reads CAISEPQETQYF. The CDR3 nucleotides are TGTGCCATCAGTGAGCCCCAAGAGACCCAGTACTTC.

The chain employs TRBV20-1 and TRBJ1-1, with 7 bases aligning to TRBD1. This CDR3 is built from 14 residues. V dropped 6 bases and J dropped 0; count of bases not matched to a gene: 7. In germline, CDR1 is DFQATT, CDR2 SNEGSKA (reference sequence). The CDR3 is CSAPTGDLNTEAFF. In DNA, the CDR3 is TGCAGTGCGCCTACAGGGGATTTGAACACTGAAGCTTTCTTT.

This clonotype has only a few counts. J is TRBJ1-1 and V is TRBV12-3 or TRBV12-4, with unresolved D. V was shortened by 5 bases and J by 0 bases, with 13 bases between the two germline ends. The CDR3 is 15 residues long. The CDR3 is CASSPPTHLNTEAFF. Written as DNA, the CDR3 is TGTGCCAGCAGTCCTCCCACGCATCTGAACACTGAAGCTTTCTTT.

This clonotype has only a few counts. This chain uses TRBV27 with TRBJ2-3; 9 bases match TRBD1. The CDR3 extends over 16 amino acids. Trimming took 8 bases from V and 5 from J; bases not matched to a gene: 14. Germline V lookup: CDR1 MNHEY, CDR2 SMNVEV (reference sequence). The CDR3 is CASVSRPGQGRDTQYF. The CDR3 bases are TGTGCCAGCGTCAGTCGTCCGGGACAGGGCAGAGATACGCAGTATTTT.